The source of this T cell receptor beta chain is a study of blood T cell repertoires in COVID-19. Study background: The cDNA or gDNA used as material had been derived from T cells, B-cell-depleted T cells, or PBMCs.

The data were produced by immunoSEQ multiplex PCR, yet TCRdb's version contains in-frame clones alone and is incomplete. Among more than 85,000 clones listed, around four fifths were seen once. Germline CDR1 and CDR2: SGDLS and YYNGEE. The CDR3 loop spans 15 amino acids. The V gene lost 0 bases and the J gene lost 2 bases, with 6 bases spanning the gap. The receptor comes from a woman aged 60-75 years with acute or convalescent COVID-19. V usage is TRBV9 and J usage is TRBJ1-6; D gene uncertain. Sequences were obtained from peripheral blood. The DNA of the CDR3 is TGTGCCAGCAGCGTAGGAGGTGCCTATAATTCACCCCTCCACTTT. Amino acid sequence: CASSVGGAYNSPLHF.